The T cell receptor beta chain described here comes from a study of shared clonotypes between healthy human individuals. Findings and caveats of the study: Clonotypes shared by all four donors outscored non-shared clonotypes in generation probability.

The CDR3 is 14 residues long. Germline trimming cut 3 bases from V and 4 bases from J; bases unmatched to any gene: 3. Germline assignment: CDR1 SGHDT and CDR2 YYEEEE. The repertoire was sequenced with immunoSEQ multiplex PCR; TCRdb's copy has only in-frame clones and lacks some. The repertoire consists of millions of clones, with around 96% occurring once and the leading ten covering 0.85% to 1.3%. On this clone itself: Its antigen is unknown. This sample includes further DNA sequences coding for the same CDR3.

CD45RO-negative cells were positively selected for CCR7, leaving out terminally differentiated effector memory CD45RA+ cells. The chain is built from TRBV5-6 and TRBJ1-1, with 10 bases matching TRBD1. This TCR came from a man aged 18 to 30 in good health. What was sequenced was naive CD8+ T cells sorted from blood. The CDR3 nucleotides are TGTGCCAGCAGCTGGGACAGGGGTATCACTGAAGCTTTCTTT. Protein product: CASSWDRGITEAFF.